This T cell receptor beta chain emerged from a study of blood T cells in healthy people across ages. Study information: When template switching was applied, about one barcoded beta molecule was captured per two T cells.

The germline CDR1 and CDR2 sequences are SEHNR and FQNEAQ (reference sequence). With 5 bases removed from V and 6 bases from J, the gap between germline ends came to 17 bases. The CDR3 sequence is 14 residues long. Comment on this clonotype: What it binds is not known.

Each sample provided at least 5 micrograms of extracted total RNA. Notes on the study in general: PBMCs left unsorted prevented a conclusive naive versus antigen-experienced comparison.

Through a sample-barcoded 5' primer and a J-beta primer mix, a second PCR was run for about 7 to 12 cycles. A template-switch adaptor that had 12 random nucleotides put a tag on each cDNA molecule. TCRdb used MiXCR to reprocess the 5' RACE reads, holding one entry per CDR3 protein. The sample includes hundreds of thousands of distinct CDR3 sequences, about 55% of them seen just once. The sequence came from a man in his sixties in good health. Material: blood. This chain links TRBV7-9 with TRBJ2-7, with D perhaps given as TRBD1 or TRBD2 (6 bases each). The CDR3 is CASSPYRDFAEQYF. Written as DNA, the CDR3 is TGTGCCAGCAGCCCTTACAGGGACTTCGCCGAGCAGTACTTC. The full variable domain, completed using reference TRBV7-9 and TRBJ2-7, is DTGVSQNPRHKITKRGQNVTFRCDPISEHNRLYWYRQTLGQGPEFLTYFQNEAQLEKSRLLSDRFSAERPKGSFSTLEIQRTEQGDSAMYLCASSPYRDFAEQYFGPGTRLTVT.